A single sample gave rise to the 31 T cell receptor beta chains below, sequenced in a study of early T cells in non-severe SARS-CoV-2 infection. Each CDR3 protein gets one entry after TCRdb re-called the 5' RACE reads with MiXCR. The table records about 71,000 distinct CDR3 sequences, 14% of them present only once. The source material was whole blood, sampled at baseline. The source of these receptors is an adult who was a healthcare worker with PCR-confirmed SARS-CoV-2 infection or an uninfected control (not recorded which).

The gene calls are TRBV18 and TRBJ2-2, with TRBD2 matching 10 bases. The CDR3 is 15 residues long. Germline V gives CDR1 KGHSH, CDR2 LQKENI. J gave up 3 bases and V 3 bases, and 1 base lay outside the gene matches. The CDR3 bases are TGTGCCAGCTCACCGACTAGCGGGTACACCGGGGAGCTGTTTTTT. Translated, it gives CASSPTSGYTGELFF.

This clonotype appeared a few times. The chain uses TRBV30 and TRBJ2-3; D not certain. Trimming removed 1 base at V and 0 bases at J, with 5 bases between. The CDR3 covers 13 residues. CDR1 is GTSNPN, CDR2 SVGIG, per germline (reference sequence). The CDR3 sequence is CAWSAHSTDTQYF. In nucleotides, the CDR3 is TGTGCCTGGAGTGCGCATAGCACAGATACGCAGTATTTT.

There are many counts of this clonotype. CDR3 sequence reads: CASSLADTVRSYNSPLHF. The DNA of the CDR3 is TGTGCCAGCAGCTTAGCTGACACTGTCAGATCCTATAATTCACCCCTCCACTTT. This sequence joins TRBV7-8 and TRBJ1-6; unclear D gene. The CDR3 covers 18 residues. Germline V gives CDR1 SGHVS, CDR2 FQNEAQ. Trimming cost V 0 bases and J 1 base, with 13 bases left between them.

The rearrangement uses TRBV29-1 and TRBJ2-5, with 7 positions matching TRBD1. Losses at the gene ends were 8 bases for V and 5 bases for J; bases not matched to a gene: 8. Germline V gives CDR1 SQVTM, CDR2 ANQGSEA. The length of the CDR3 is 12 residues. In DNA, the CDR3 is TGCAGCTCCCACAGGGGAGTGGAGACCCAGTACTTC. Its translation: CSSHRGVETQYF.

This clonotype was found many times. V and J are TRBV7-3 and TRBJ1-2; 7 bases agree with TRBD1. CDR1 and CDR2 (germline): SGHTA, FQGTGA. V dropped 5 bases and J dropped 7; count of bases not matched to a gene: 13. This CDR3 region has 15 residues. CDR3 sequence reads: CASSPGPGGRSGYTF. The CDR3, as DNA: TGTGCCAGCAGCCCTGGGCCAGGGGGGAGGAGTGGCTACACCTTC. The entire variable domain, with the rest obtained from reference TRBV7-3 and TRBJ1-2, is as follows: GAGVSQTPSNKVTEKGKYVELRCDPISGHTALYWYRQSLGQGPEFLIYFQGTGAADDSGLPNDRFFAVRPEGSVSTLKIQRTERGDSAVYLCASSPGPGGRSGYTFGSGTRLTVV.

This sequence joins TRBV4-2 and TRBJ2-2, with 8 bases aligning to TRBD1. Germline lookup yields CDR1 LGHNA and CDR2 YNFKEQ. J gave up 3 bases and V 3 bases, and 9 bases lay outside the gene matches. CDR3 length equals 17 residues. The DNA of the CDR3 is TGTGCCAGCAGCCAGGGGGCAGGGGGCGGCGACACCGGGGAGCTGTTTTTT. Its translation is CASSQGAGGGDTGELFF.

The chain carries TRBV28 and TRBJ2-5; the match to TRBD2 covers 10 bases. Germline CDR1 MDHEN, CDR2 SYDVKM. The ends lost 6 bases at V and 7 bases at J; junction bases unmatched: 17. The CDR3 runs to 17 residues. CDR3 residues: CASSPQGVAGGGGTQYF. The CDR3 region has the DNA TGTGCCAGCAGCCCCCAAGGGGTAGCGGGAGGAGGTGGGACCCAGTACTTC.

The chain couples TRBV3-1 to TRBJ2-2, with D perhaps TRBD2 (5 bases). CDR1 and CDR2 from the germline V gene are LGHDT and YNNKEL (reference sequence). This CDR3 is 14 amino acids long. V shed 0 bases and J shed 6 bases, with 8 bases lying between them. The CDR3 nucleotides read TGTGCCAGCAGCCAAGACACAGCGGCCGGGGAGCTGTTTTTT. Protein product: CASSQDTAAGELFF.

The chain uses TRBV3-1 and TRBJ2-7; 9 nucleotides align to TRBD1. The CDR3 is 15 residues long. Germline lookup yields CDR1 LGHDT and CDR2 YNNKEL (reference sequence). V gave up 4 bases and J gave up 7 bases; unmatched junction bases: 11. CDR3 DNA sequence: TGTGCCAGCAGCCGGCCCGGGACAGGGTTCCTTGAGCAGTACTTC. The encoded protein is CASSRPGTGFLEQYF.

At least ten counts were recorded for this clonotype. This chain joins TRBV6-5 and TRBJ1-6; TRBD1 might be the D (6 bases). The V end lost 2 bases, the J end lost 10 bases, and 9 bases lay between the germline ends. The CDR3 has 13 amino acids. Germline CDR1 MNHEY, CDR2 SVGAGI. In DNA form, the CDR3 reads TGTGCCAGCAGTTACGAAAGGGGGTCACCCCTCCACTTT. This codes for CASSYERGSPLHF.

This clonotype occurred a few times. CDR3 protein: CSAPSTRRYNEQFF. The CDR3 DNA is TGCAGCGCCCCCTCTACCCGGAGGTACAATGAGCAGTTCTTC. The chain carries TRBV29-1 and TRBJ2-1, with a possible D match to TRBD2 (5 bases). With 7 bases removed from V and 4 bases from J, the gap between germline ends came to 17 bases. Germline values: CDR1 SQVTM, CDR2 ANQGSEA. The CDR3 runs to 14 residues.

This clonotype was detected ten times or more. The rearrangement uses TRBV20-1 and TRBJ2-1, with 7 bases identical to TRBD2. CDR1 and CDR2 from the germline V gene are DFQATT and SNEGSKA (reference sequence). This CDR3 has 15 amino acids. J lost 3 bases, V lost 2 bases, and 7 bases had no gene match. The chain's CDR3 is CSARPIGLVYNEQFF. CDR3 bases: TGCAGTGCTAGACCGATAGGACTAGTCTACAATGAGCAGTTCTTC.

Only a few counts were recorded for this clonotype. The rearrangement uses TRBV2 and TRBJ2-4, with 10 bases aligning to TRBD1. CDR1 and CDR2 from the germline V gene are SNHLY and FYNNEI. The CDR3 length is 17 residues. V shed 1 base and J 0 bases; nucleotides not matched to a gene: 3. CDR3 coding DNA: TGTGCCAGCAGTGAAGATCGGACAGGGGGAGCCAAAAACATTCAGTACTTC. It translates to CASSEDRTGGAKNIQYF.

This clonotype was recorded at least ten times. The chain employs TRBV7-2 and TRBJ2-3; D gene unclear. Germline V gene data show CDR1 as SGHTA and CDR2 as FQGNSA. This CDR3 contains 12 residues. Trimming took 5 bases from V and 2 from J, leaving 5 bases between them. The DNA for the CDR3 is TGTGCCAGCAGCCTTTTCACAGATACGCAGTATTTT. Its translation is CASSLFTDTQYF.

This clonotype occurred a few times. The V and J genes are TRBV7-2 and TRBJ2-3, with 10 positions matching TRBD1. CDR3 size: 16 residues. Germline V gene lookup returns CDR1 SGHTA and CDR2 FQGNSA. V gave up 1 base and J gave up 5 bases; unmatched junction bases: 6. The CDR3 region has the DNA TGTGCCAGCAGCTTAGGACAGGGGGCTGTCGAAGATACGCAGTATTTT. This translates into CASSLGQGAVEDTQYF.

This clonotype occurred a few times. CDR3 in DNA: TGTGCCAGCAGTGAGGGGACGGCCGGGGGCACTGAAGCTTTCTTT. Amino acids: CASSEGTAGGTEAFF. The chain has TRBV2 and TRBJ1-1, with D possibly TRBD1 on 5 matching bases. Germline V gene data show CDR1 as SNHLY and CDR2 as FYNNEI. The CDR3 consists of 15 residues. Trimming pared 3 bases from V and 4 bases from J, leaving 15 bases between.

This clonotype was detected a few times. J is TRBJ2-1 and V is TRBV11-2, with D possibly being TRBD2 (6 bases). The V gene's germline CDR1 is SGHAT and CDR2 FQNNGV. The length of the CDR3 is 15 residues. Trimming removed 7 bases from V and 3 bases from J, with 16 bases in between. This chain's CDR3 is CASTAVGGFYNEQFF. For the CDR3, the DNA is TGTGCCAGCACCGCGGTGGGGGGATTCTACAATGAGCAGTTCTTC. The variable domain in full, with the rest retrieved from reference TRBV11-2 and TRBJ2-1, is EAGVAQSPRYKIIEKRQSVAFWCNPISGHATLYWYQQILGQGPKLLIQFQNNGVVDDSQLPKDRFSAERLKGVDSTLKIQPAKLEDSAVYLCASTAVGGFYNEQFFGPGTRLTVL.

This chain uses TRBV20-1 with TRBJ1-2; 7 bases fit TRBD1. V trimming: 3 bases; J trimming: 8 bases; junction bases outside the gene matches: 12. The CDR3 extends over 14 amino acids. CDR1 and CDR2 (germline): DFQATT, SNEGSKA (reference sequence). CDR3: CSASPRATGDGYTF. CDR3 DNA sequence: TGCAGTGCTAGTCCCAGGGCCACAGGGGACGGCTACACCTTC.

This clonotype has more than one count but fewer than ten. The chain uses TRBV20-1 and TRBJ2-5; 7 nucleotides align to TRBD1. J was trimmed by 5 bases and V by 6 bases; bases with no gene match: 12. The CDR3 contains 14 residues. Looked up from germline, CDR1 is DFQATT and CDR2 is SNEGSKA (reference sequence). The CDR3 DNA reads as TGCAGTGCCCTCGACAGGGAAACTGCGGAGACCCAGTACTTC. Translation: CSALDRETAETQYF.

The chain joins TRBV27 to TRBJ1-5, with D uncertain. CDR1 is MNHEY, CDR2 SMNVEV, per germline (reference sequence). The V end lost 2 bases, the J end lost 0 bases, and 5 bases lay between the germline ends. This CDR3 is 14 amino acids long. CDR3 coding DNA: TGTGCCAGCAGTTTAGGTTATAGCAATCAGCCCCAGCATTTT. Translating it yields CASSLGYSNQPQHF.

Of note for this clonotype: A much larger clone is a single base away; this may be a read error. The genes are TRBV5-1 and TRBJ1-1; D remains unclear. This CDR3 has 13 residues. From germline, CDR1 is SGHRS and CDR2 YFSETQ. CDR3 in amino acids: CASNLKLDTEAFF. Here the CDR3 DNA reads TGCGCCAGCAACTTGAAGTTGGACACTGAAGCTTTCTTT.

CDR3 sequence: CATTTRTSGEQYF. In DNA form, the CDR3 reads TGTGCCACTACGACACGCACATCTGGCGAGCAGTACTTC. The chain carries TRBV10-3 and TRBJ2-7; D uncertain. Germline lookup yields CDR1 ENHRY and CDR2 SYGVKD. Trimming cost V 10 bases and J 6 bases, with 19 bases left between them. This CDR3 contains 13 residues.

This sequence joins TRBV6-4 and TRBJ2-3, with 16 positions matching TRBD2. The CDR3 sequence is 17 residues long. V shed 6 bases, J shed 3 bases, and the junction held 6 bases outside the gene matches. From germline, CDR1 is MRHNA and CDR2 SNTAGT. The CDR3, as DNA: TGTGCCAGCAGCTCGGGACTAGCGGGAGGGCCGACAGATACGCAGTATTTT. This codes for CASSSGLAGGPTDTQYF.

This clonotype was counted between two and nine times. The chain has TRBV18 and TRBJ1-1; D remains unclear. CDR3 length: 14 residues. In germline, CDR1 is KGHSH, CDR2 LQKENI. The V end lost 6 bases, the J end lost 6 bases, and 17 bases lay between the germline ends. The CDR3: CASSLKTGVAEAFF. The CDR3 DNA follows: TGTGCCAGCTCCCTCAAGACCGGGGTGGCTGAAGCTTTCTTT.

The chain links TRBV5-5 to TRBJ2-3; D gene uncertain. V lost 4 bases and J 0 bases, leaving 15 bases between the germline ends. Germline assignment: CDR1 SGHKS and CDR2 YYEKEE (reference sequence). This CDR3 has 16 amino acids. The CDR3 here is CASSPPLGASTDTQYF. The CDR3 DNA reads TGTGCCAGCAGCCCCCCGCTAGGTGCAAGCACAGATACGCAGTATTTT.

V gene TRBV2 combines with J gene TRBJ1-5; 7 positions match TRBD1. Germline CDR1 reads SNHLY; CDR2 reads FYNNEI. V dropped 8 bases and J dropped 3; count of bases not matched to a gene: 4. This CDR3 region has 13 residues. The CDR3 nucleotides are TGTGCCAGCCGTAGGGGGCCCAATCAGCCCCAGCATTTT. As protein: CASRRGPNQPQHF.

The genes are TRBV28 and TRBJ2-7; tentatively, D is TRBD1 (7 bases). The CDR3 consists of 14 residues. Between the trimmed V and J ends, which lost 7 bases and 6 bases, there was a span of 19 bases. Germline loops: CDR1 MDHEN, CDR2 SYDVKM. The CDR3 region is CASTSRGQGGEQYF. The CDR3 bases are TGTGCCAGCACTAGTCGGGGCCAGGGGGGCGAGCAGTACTTC.

This chain joins TRBV4-2 and TRBJ2-1, with a weak D call TRBD1 (5 bases). CDR3 length: 14 residues. Germline-derived CDR1 and CDR2 are LGHNA and YNFKEQ. The V end was cut by 4 bases, the J end by 8 bases, with 15 bases between. The CDR3 coding sequence is TGTGCCAGCAGCCCCCGGACAACCCGGGATGAGCAGTTCTTC. Its translation: CASSPRTTRDEQFF.

This clonotype has a count of ten or more. This chain joins TRBV7-3 and TRBJ2-2; 10 bases fit TRBD1. Germline trimming cut 5 bases from V and 8 bases from J; bases unmatched to any gene: 8. The CDR3 consists of 15 residues. Germline assignment: CDR1 SGHTA and CDR2 FQGTGA. The CDR3: CASSLGQGYSGELFF. CDR3 nucleotide sequence: TGTGCCAGCAGCCTGGGACAGGGGTATTCGGGGGAGCTGTTTTTT.

This clonotype was seen a handful of times. This sequence joins TRBV6-4 and TRBJ2-1; 8 bases align to TRBD1. The V and J ends lost 2 bases and 9 bases, in that order; junction bases with no gene match: 6. Germline CDR1 is MRHNA and CDR2 is SNTAGT. The CDR3 totals 14 residues. In nucleotides, the CDR3 is TGTGCCAGCAGTGACGGGGCAGGGGGCCGTGAGCAGTTCTTC. Encoded protein: CASSDGAGGREQFF.

The genes are TRBV5-1 and TRBJ1-1, with D unclear. Between the trimmed V and J ends, which lost 0 bases and 0 bases, there was a span of 3 bases. The CDR3 has 13 amino acids. CDR1 and CDR2 (germline): SGHRS, YFSETQ. The CDR3 loop is CASSLGMNTEAFF. The CDR3 DNA sequence: TGCGCCAGCAGCTTGGGCATGAACACTGAAGCTTTCTTT.